Sequencing of this T cell receptor (beta chain) was carried out in a study of cytomegalovirus exposure and HLA in healthy donors. Study outcomes and limitations: Earlier findings revealed that most TCR beta V segments proved productive either about 90% or about 30% of the time. Association of about 17,000 TCR beta sequences with HLA alleles was found at 0.05 false discovery rate in a later analysis.

The CDR3 totals 14 residues. The V gene's germline CDR1 is SGHNT and CDR2 YYREEE (reference sequence). The V end lost 0 bases, the J end lost 7 bases, and 13 bases lay between the germline ends. On this clone itself: What it recognizes is unknown.

The PCR made use of 60 Vbeta and 13 Jbeta primers. Sequencing used immunoSEQ multiplex PCR; TCRdb keeps in-frame clones, though not all of them. The repertoire holds roughly 63,000 clones, with roughly 74% as singletons. Sequenced input: PBMCs. The chain recombines TRBV5-4 with TRBJ1-2; D uncertain. This sequence originates from a woman between 40 and 50 years old in good health and CMV-seropositive. The CDR3 loop is CASSLAGVDGGYTF. The DNA for the CDR3 is TGTGCCAGCAGCTTGGCCGGGGTGGATGGTGGCTACACCTTC.